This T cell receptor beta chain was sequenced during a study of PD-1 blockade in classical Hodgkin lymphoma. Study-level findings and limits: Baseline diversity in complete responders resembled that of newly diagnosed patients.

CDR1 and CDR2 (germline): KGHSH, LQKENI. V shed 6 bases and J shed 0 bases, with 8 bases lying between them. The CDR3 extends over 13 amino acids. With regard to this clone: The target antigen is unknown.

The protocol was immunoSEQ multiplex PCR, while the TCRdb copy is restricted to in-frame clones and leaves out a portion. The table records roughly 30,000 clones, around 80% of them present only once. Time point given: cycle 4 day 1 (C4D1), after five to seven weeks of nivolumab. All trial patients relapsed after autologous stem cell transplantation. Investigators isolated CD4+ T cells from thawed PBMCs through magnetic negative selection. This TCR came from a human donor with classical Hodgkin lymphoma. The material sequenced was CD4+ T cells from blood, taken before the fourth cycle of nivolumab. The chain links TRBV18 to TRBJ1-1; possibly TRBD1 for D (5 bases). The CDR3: CASSTELNTEAFF. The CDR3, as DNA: TGTGCCAGCTCGACAGAGTTGAACACTGAAGCTTTCTTT.